The clone carrying this T cell receptor (beta chain) has at least ten counts. What it binds is unknown. One end of the junction fails to match germline, which may point to a read error. Via MiXCR, TCRdb re-called the reads, giving one row per CDR3 protein. The table shows some 800,000 distinct CDR3 sequences, with about 27% occurring only once. The sample comes from a study of T cell repertoires in cytomegalovirus infection. The CDR3 runs 10 residues. The germline V gene encodes CDR1 LNHDA and CDR2 SQIVND (reference sequence). The material sequenced was cultured CD8+ T cells from PBMCs, taken from culture after CMV antigen stimulation. The rearrangement links TRBV19 to TRBJ1-5; D unclear. This TCR came from a human donor in good health (CMV status not recorded). Some clones in this sample may be carry-over from other donors' samples. CDR3 residues: CASSNQPQHF. The CDR3 bases are TGTGCCAGCAGTAATCAGCCCCAGCATTTT. Full variable domain (missing parts from reference TRBV19 and TRBJ1-5): DGGITQSPKYLFRKEGQNVTLSCEQNLNHDAMYWYRQDPGQGLRLIYYSQIVNDFQKGDIAEGYSVSREKKESFPLTVTSAQKNPTAFYLCASSNQPQHFGDGTRLSIL.